This entry features one TCR beta chain sequence. This CDR3 spans 14 amino acids. Unmatched junction bases numbered 9, after V lost 7 bases and J lost 5 bases. Looked up from germline, CDR1 is MNHEY and CDR2 is SMNVEV (reference sequence). This sample stems from a study of blood T cell repertoires in COVID-19. While infection was still active, Seattle patients were enrolled and then followed longitudinally. Under the authors' procedure: For nucleated cells, counts were estimated from reference gene primer amplification. Here immunoSEQ multiplex PCR was the method, and the copy in TCRdb shows in-frame clones only, minus some. That table gives V, J and clone size, and the DNA gave D and trimming. Seen here are 150,000 to 200,000 clones, 79% observed once, and the top ten hold around 5.9%.

V gene TRBV27 combines with J gene TRBJ1-2, with 8 positions matching TRBD1. Sequenced: peripheral blood. The sequence came from a woman aged 40 to 50 with COVID-19, enrolled during active disease. The CDR3 DNA is TGTGCCAGCAAGAACAGGGGGGCCCCGTATGGCTACACCTTC. The encoded protein is CASKNRGAPYGYTF.